This T cell receptor (beta chain) was identified in a study of blood T cells in healthy people across ages. CDR3 size: 13 residues. Germline V gene data show CDR1 as SGDLS and CDR2 as YYNGEE. Then a second PCR, running about 7 to 11 cycles, was carried out with a sample-barcoded 5' primer and a J-beta primer mix. TCRdb called the 5' RACE reads again in MiXCR, with one record for every CDR3 protein. Of around 1,800,000 distinct CDR3 sequences in the sample, 39% were seen once. Note on this clonotype: One junction end disagrees with the germline gene, perhaps due to a read error.

The rearrangement uses TRBV9 and TRBJ1-2, with a tentative D call TRBD1 (5 bases). This receptor was identified in a human donor in good health. The source material was blood. The CDR3 sequence: CAGSDQGGYGYTF. CDR3 in DNA: TGTGCCGGCAGCGACCAGGGAGGCTATGGCTACACCTTC.